A single TCR beta chain is shown here with its context. This record comes from a study of blood T cell repertoires in COVID-19. About the study: Acute and convalescent COVID-19 samples came from the United States, Italy and Spain. Sources were T cells, B-cell-depleted T cells, or PBMCs; the material itself was cDNA or gDNA.

The Seattle patients joined while their infection was active and were tracked longitudinally afterward. V was pared by 2 bases and J by 4 bases, with 15 bases between. This CDR3 comprises 16 residues. Looked up from germline, CDR1 is MDHEN and CDR2 is SYDVKM. Per the original methods: Estimates of nucleated cell counts were drawn from the amplification of reference gene primers. Assay used: immunoSEQ multiplex PCR; TCRdb lists only in-frame clones, some missing. V and J calls and clone size are given by that table; D and trimming were obtained from the DNA. The table records 220,000 or so clones, 90% to 95% of them present only once.

The source is a man in his fifties or sixties with COVID-19, enrolled during active disease. Sequencing was done on a sample of peripheral blood. This chain links TRBV28 with TRBJ1-3, with TRBD1 as a possible D gene (6 bases). CDR3 in DNA: TGTGCCAGCAGTTTAGGGGCCCCAGGGGTCGGAAACACCATATATTTT. Translated: CASSLGAPGVGNTIYF. Complete variable domain (other parts from reference TRBV28 and TRBJ1-3): DVKVTQSSRYLVKRTGEKVFLECVQDMDHENMFWYRQDPGLGLRLIYFSYDVKMKEKGDIPEGYSVSREKKERFSLILESASTNQTSMYLCASSLGAPGVGNTIYFGEGSWLTVV.